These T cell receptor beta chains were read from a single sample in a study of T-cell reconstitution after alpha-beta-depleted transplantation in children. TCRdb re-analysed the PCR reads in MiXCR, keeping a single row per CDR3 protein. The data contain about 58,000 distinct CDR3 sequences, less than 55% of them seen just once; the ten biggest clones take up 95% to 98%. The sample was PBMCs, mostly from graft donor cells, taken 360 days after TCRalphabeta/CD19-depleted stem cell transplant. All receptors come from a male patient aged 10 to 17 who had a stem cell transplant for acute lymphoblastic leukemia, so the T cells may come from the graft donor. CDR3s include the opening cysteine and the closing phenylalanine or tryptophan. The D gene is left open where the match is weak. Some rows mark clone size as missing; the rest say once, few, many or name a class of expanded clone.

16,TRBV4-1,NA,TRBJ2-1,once,CASSQDRGRKGNEQFF,TGCGCCAGCAGCCAAGACCGAGGGAGAAAGGGCAATGAGCAGTTCTTC
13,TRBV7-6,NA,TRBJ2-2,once,CASSLEDGGELFF,TGTGCCAGCAGCTTAGAGGACGGCGGGGAGCTGTTTTTT
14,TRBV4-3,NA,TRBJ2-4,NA,CASSQVPGKNIQYF,TGCGCCAGCAGCCAAGTACCGGGAAAAAACATTCAGTACTTC
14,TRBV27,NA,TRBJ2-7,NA,CASSLGWRYYEQYF,TGTGCCAGCAGTTTAGGGTGGAGGTACTACGAGCAGTACTTC
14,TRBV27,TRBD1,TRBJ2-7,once,CASSDGQGAHEQYF,TGTGCCAGCAGTGATGGACAGGGGGCCCACGAGCAGTACTTC
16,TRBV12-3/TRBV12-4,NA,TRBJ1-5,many,CASSLNSRVYQEPQHF,TGTGCCAGCAGTTTAAATAGCAGGGTATATCAAGAGCCCCAGCATTTT
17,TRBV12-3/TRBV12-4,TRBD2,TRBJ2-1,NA,CASSALMTSGTYNEQFF,TGTGCCAGCAGTGCCCTGATGACTAGCGGGACCTACAATGAGCAGTTCTTC
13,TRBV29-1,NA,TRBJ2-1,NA,CSVVTIRYNEQFF,TGCAGCGTTGTGACGATAAGATACAATGAGCAGTTCTTC
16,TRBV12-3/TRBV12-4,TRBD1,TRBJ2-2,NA,CASSLRLQGLTGELFF,TGTGCCAGCAGTTTACGTTTACAGGGGCTCACCGGGGAGCTGTTTTTT
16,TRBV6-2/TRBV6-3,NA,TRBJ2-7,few,CASSKHKGQLTYEQYF,TGTGCCAGCAGTAAACACAAGGGCCAGCTTACTTACGAGCAGTACTTC
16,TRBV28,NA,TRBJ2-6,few,CASSARVGSGANVLTF,TGTGCCAGCAGTGCCAGGGTAGGCTCTGGGGCCAACGTCCTGACTTTC
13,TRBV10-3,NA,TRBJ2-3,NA,CAISGLFTDTQYF,TGTGCCATCAGTGGACTTTTCACAGATACGCAGTATTTT
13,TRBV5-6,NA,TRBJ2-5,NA,CASSVGGSSSQYF,TGTGCCAGCAGCGTAGGGGGTTCATCGTCCCAGTACTTC
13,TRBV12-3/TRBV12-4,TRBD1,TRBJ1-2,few,CASSLAGGGGYTF,TGTGCCAGCAGCCTTGCAGGGGGTGGCGGCTACACCTTC
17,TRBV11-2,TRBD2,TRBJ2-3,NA,CASSLARAGGRTDTQYF,TGTGCCAGCAGCTTAGCACGAGCGGGGGGGAGGACAGATACGCAGTATTTT
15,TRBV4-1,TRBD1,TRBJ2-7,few,CASSQARGQGYEQYF,TGCGCCAGCAGCCAAGCAAGGGGACAGGGGTACGAGCAGTACTTC
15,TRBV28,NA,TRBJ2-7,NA,CASSSAGDDYYEQYF,TGTGCCAGCAGTTCCGCAGGGGACGATTACTACGAGCAGTACTTC
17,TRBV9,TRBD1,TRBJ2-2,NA,CASSSPPGQGVTGELFF,TGTGCCAGCAGCTCCCCCCCCGGACAGGGGGTAACCGGGGAGCTGTTTTTT
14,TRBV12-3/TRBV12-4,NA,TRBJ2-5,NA,CASSPGEGGETQYF,TGTGCCAGCAGCCCTGGGGAAGGCGGGGAGACCCAGTACTTC
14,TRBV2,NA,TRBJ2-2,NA,CASRVDSLTGELFF,TGTGCCAGCAGAGTAGACTCACTAACCGGGGAGCTGTTTTTT
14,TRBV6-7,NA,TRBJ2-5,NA,CASSDGTDKRTQYF,TGTGCCAGCAGCGATGGGACCGATAAGAGAACCCAGTACTTC
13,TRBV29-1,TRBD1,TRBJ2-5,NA,CSVETGDAETQYF,TGCAGCGTAGAAACAGGGGATGCAGAGACCCAGTACTTC
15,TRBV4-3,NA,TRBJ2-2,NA,CASSQDLGWTGELFF,TGCGCCAGCAGCCAAGATCTGGGGTGGACCGGGGAGCTGTTTTTT
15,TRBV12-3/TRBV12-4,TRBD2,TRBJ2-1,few,CASSFASGRRGEQFF,TGTGCCAGCAGTTTCGCTAGCGGGAGACGTGGTGAGCAGTTCTTC
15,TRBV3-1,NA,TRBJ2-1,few,CASSPYHLSYNEQFF,TGTGCCAGCAGCCCCTACCACCTCTCCTACAATGAGCAGTTCTTC
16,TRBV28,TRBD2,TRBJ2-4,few,CASSFELSGRTNIQYF,TGTGCCAGCAGTTTTGAGCTCAGCGGGAGGACAAACATTCAGTACTTC
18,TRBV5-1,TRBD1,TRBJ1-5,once,CASSFYTSRDRGNQPQHF,TGCGCCAGCAGCTTCTACACGTCCCGGGACAGGGGCAATCAGCCCCAGCATTTT
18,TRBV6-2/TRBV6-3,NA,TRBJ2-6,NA,CASSAGQVGGSGANVLTF,TGTGCCAGCAGTGCTGGACAGGTCGGGGGCTCTGGGGCCAACGTCCTGACTTTC
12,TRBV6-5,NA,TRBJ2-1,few,CASRTSGRIQFF,TGTGCCAGCAGAACGTCAGGGCGAATTCAGTTCTTC
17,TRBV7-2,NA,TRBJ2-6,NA,CASSPVVWASGANVLTF,TGTGCCAGCAGCCCGGTGGTTTGGGCCTCTGGGGCCAACGTCCTGACTTTC
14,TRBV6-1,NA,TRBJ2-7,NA,CASRSTGKGYEQYF,TGTGCCAGCAGATCCACAGGGAAAGGCTACGAGCAGTACTTC
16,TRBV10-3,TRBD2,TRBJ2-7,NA,CAILRVTSGITYEQYF,TGTGCCATACTCCGGGTTACTAGCGGGATTACCTACGAGCAGTACTTC
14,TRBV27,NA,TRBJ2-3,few,CASSPSGHTDTQYF,TGTGCCAGCAGTCCCTCAGGACACACAGATACGCAGTATTTT
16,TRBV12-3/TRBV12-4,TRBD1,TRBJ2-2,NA,CASSETGGANTGELFF,TGTGCCAGCAGCGAAACAGGGGGAGCGAACACCGGGGAGCTGTTTTTT
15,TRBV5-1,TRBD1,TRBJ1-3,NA,CASSEGQRSGNTIYF,TGCGCCAGCAGCGAGGGACAGCGATCTGGAAACACCATATATTTT
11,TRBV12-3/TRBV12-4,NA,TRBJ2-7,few,CASSLGVRLDF,TGTGCCAGCAGTTTAGGAGTTAGGCTGGACTTC
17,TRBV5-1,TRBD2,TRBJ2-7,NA,CASSLVDSGRAVYEQYF,TGCGCCAGCAGCTTGGTGGATAGCGGGAGGGCCGTCTACGAGCAGTACTTC
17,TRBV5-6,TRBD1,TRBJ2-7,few,CASSTTYRGQSSYEQYF,TGTGCCAGCAGCACCACCTACAGGGGCCAGAGCTCCTACGAGCAGTACTTC
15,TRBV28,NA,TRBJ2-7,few,CASSLVIGGAYEQYF,TGTGCCAGCAGTTTAGTTATAGGTGGGGCCTACGAGCAGTACTTC
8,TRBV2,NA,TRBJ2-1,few,CASSEQFF,TGTGCCAGCAGTGAGCAGTTCTTC
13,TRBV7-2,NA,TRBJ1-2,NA,CASSALGTSGYTF,TGTGCCAGCAGCGCCCTCGGAACGAGTGGCTACACCTTC
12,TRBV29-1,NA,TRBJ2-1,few,CSGDSFHNEQFF,TGCAGCGGTGACTCGTTTCACAATGAGCAGTTCTTC
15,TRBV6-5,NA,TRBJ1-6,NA,CASSYSIQYNSPLHF,TGTGCCAGCAGTTACTCGATACAGTATAATTCACCCCTCCACTTT
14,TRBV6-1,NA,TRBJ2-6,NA,CASSEFTGANVLTF,TGTGCCAGCAGTGAATTTACTGGGGCCAACGTCCTGACTTTC
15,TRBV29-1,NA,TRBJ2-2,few,CSATKQGTNTGELFF,TGCAGCGCTACAAAACAGGGAACGAACACCGGGGAGCTGTTTTTT
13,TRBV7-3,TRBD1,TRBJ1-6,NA,CASSSDRDSPLHF,TGTGCCAGCAGCTCGGACAGGGATTCACCCCTCCACTTT
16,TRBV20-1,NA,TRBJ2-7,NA,CSARSTLVPLFYEQYF,TGCAGTGCTAGATCCACACTTGTGCCTCTATTCTACGAGCAGTACTTC
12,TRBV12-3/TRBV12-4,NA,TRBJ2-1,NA,CASSLGAYEQFF,TGTGCCAGCAGTTTAGGAGCATATGAGCAGTTCTTC